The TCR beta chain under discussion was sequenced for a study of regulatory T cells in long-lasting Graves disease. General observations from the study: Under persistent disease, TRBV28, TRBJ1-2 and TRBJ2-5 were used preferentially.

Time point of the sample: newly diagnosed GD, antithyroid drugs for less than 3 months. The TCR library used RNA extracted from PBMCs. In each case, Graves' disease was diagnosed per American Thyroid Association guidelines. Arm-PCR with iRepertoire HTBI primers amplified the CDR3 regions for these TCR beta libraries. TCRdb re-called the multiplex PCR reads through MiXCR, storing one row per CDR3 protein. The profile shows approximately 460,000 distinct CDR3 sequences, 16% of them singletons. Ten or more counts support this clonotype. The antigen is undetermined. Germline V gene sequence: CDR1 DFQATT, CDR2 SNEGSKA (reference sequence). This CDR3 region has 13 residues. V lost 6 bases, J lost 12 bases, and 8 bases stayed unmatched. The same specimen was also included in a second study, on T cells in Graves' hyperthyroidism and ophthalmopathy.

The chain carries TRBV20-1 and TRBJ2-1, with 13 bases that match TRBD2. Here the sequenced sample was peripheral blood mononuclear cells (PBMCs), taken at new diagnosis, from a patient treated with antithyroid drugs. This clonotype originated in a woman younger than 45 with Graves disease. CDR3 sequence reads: CSAAGLAGLGQFF. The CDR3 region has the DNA TGCAGTGCCGCGGGACTAGCGGGACTCGGGCAGTTCTTC.